This TCR beta chain stems from a study of human T cells and chemical hapten exposure. For the library, individual cDNA molecules each received unique molecular identifiers. TCRdb used MiXCR to reprocess the RACE reads, holding one entry per CDR3 protein. This sample has some 82,000 distinct CDR3 sequences, with 6.5% to 8% found just once. Trimming cost V 1 base and J 4 bases, with 16 bases left between them. Germline CDR1 DFQATT, CDR2 SNEGSKA (reference sequence). The CDR3 has 15 amino acids. This clonotype has a count of ten or more. Time point here: patch test 2, 6 weeks after DPC sensitization. Treatment noted: therapeutic diphenylcyclopropenone sensitization with weekly scalp DPC. Those who donated were patients with alopecia, 18 to 70 years of age, and suitable for DPC. Blood, whole and unfractionated, served as the source for total RNA extraction.

The clonotype comes from a woman in her 30s with alopecia areata. Some clones in this sample may be carry-over from other donors' samples. Sequences were derived from whole blood, sampled in connection with sensitization to the hapten diphenylcyclopropenone (DPC). The chain uses TRBV20-1 and TRBJ1-2, with D tentatively TRBD1 (5 bases). Written as DNA, the CDR3 is TGCAGTGCTAGAGTGAGGCAGGGAGCCCCCTATGGCTACACCTTC. Translation: CSARVRQGAPYGYTF.